This T cell receptor (beta chain) appears in the sequencing data of a study of T-cell reconstitution after alpha-beta-depleted transplantation in children. Study-wide results and caveats: The study traced high day-60 TCRbeta diversity in some patients to surviving recipient T cells and thymic progenitors.

Unique molecular identifiers featured in how the TCRbeta library was prepared. One entry per CDR3 protein, called by TCRdb with MiXCR from the PCR reads. This table has hundreds of thousands of distinct CDR3 sequences, approximately 10% appearing once. This clonotype was detected many times. As yet, its antigen is unknown. This clonotype was obtained from a child aged 2 to 10 with inherited bone marrow failure, due to receive a stem cell transplant. Sequencing used PBMCs, obtained before TCRalphabeta/CD19-depleted stem cell transplant.

The CDR3 loop is CASSLAYPRTDTQYF. CDR3 bases: TGCGCCAGCAGCTTGGCGTACCCCCGCACAGATACGCAGTATTTT. The genes are TRBV5-1 and TRBJ2-3; no firm D call. V lost 0 bases and J 1 base, leaving 9 bases between the germline ends. Germline CDR1 and CDR2: SGHRS and YFSETQ. CDR3 length: 15 residues.